This entry lists 15 T cell receptor beta chains sequenced from one sample in a study of T-cell memory formation after mild COVID-19. TCRdb re-called the 5' RACE reads with MiXCR, one entry per CDR3 protein. Here the sample spans roughly 40,000 distinct CDR3 sequences, around 6.3% being singletons. Source material: PBMCs or a T cell subset sorted from them (not recorded which). Receptor source: an adult who had mild COVID-19 (a few samples of this study predate the infection). Cell type and time point are not known.

This clonotype came up many times. The chain joins TRBV7-2 to TRBJ1-1; no definite D call. The V and J ends lost 4 bases and 1 base respectively, with 13 bases between them. Germline lookup yields CDR1 SGHTA and CDR2 FQGNSA. The length of the CDR3 is 15 residues. The CDR3 sequence: CASSSTFRGNTEAFF. In DNA form, the CDR3 reads TGTGCCAGCAGCTCCACGTTTCGAGGGAACACTGAAGCTTTCTTT.

This chain connects TRBV6-5 to TRBJ2-1; TRBD2 agrees at 8 bases. CDR1 and CDR2 from the germline V gene are MNHEY and SVGAGI. J lost 2 bases, V lost 5 bases, and 8 bases had no gene match. This CDR3 comprises 16 residues. The CDR3 loop is CASSGSGRGTYNEQFF. CDR3 bases: TGTGCCAGCAGTGGGAGCGGGAGAGGGACCTACAATGAGCAGTTCTTC.

This clonotype was counted between two and nine times. Here the CDR3 DNA reads TGTGCCACCAAGAACCCATCACTACACACCGGGGAGCTGTTTTTT. Its translation is CATKNPSLHTGELFF. The chain combines TRBV15 with TRBJ2-2, with D unresolved. With 7 bases removed from V and 3 bases from J, the gap between germline ends came to 15 bases. CDR3 length: 15 amino acids. The germline CDR1 and CDR2 sequences are LNHNV and YYDKDF (reference sequence).

This clonotype showed up many times. The chain combines TRBV5-6 with TRBJ2-7; D is perhaps TRBD2 (6 bases). Germline lookup yields CDR1 SGHDT and CDR2 YYEEEE. The CDR3 is 13 residues long. V lost 2 bases and J lost 4, with 10 bases in between. The CDR3 sequence: CASSFGTEYEQYF. CDR3 in DNA: TGTGCCAGCAGCTTTGGGACTGAATACGAGCAGTACTTC.

This clonotype was recorded many times. The chain uses TRBV20-1 and TRBJ2-3, with D hard to call. Trimming removed 1 base at V and 7 bases at J, with 9 bases between. This CDR3 region has 12 residues. Germline V gene lookup returns CDR1 DFQATT and CDR2 SNEGSKA (reference sequence). The CDR3 sequence is CSARGSPYTQYF. CDR3 in DNA: TGCAGTGCTAGAGGATCTCCATATACGCAGTATTTT.

Many counts were recorded for this clonotype. The CDR3 sequence is CASSYSRISGTIDDTQYF. Here the CDR3 DNA reads TGTGCCAGCAGTTACTCTCGCATTAGCGGGACGATTGATGATACGCAGTATTTT. The genes are TRBV6-2 or TRBV6-3 and TRBJ2-3; 8 bases are shared with TRBD2. The CDR3 has 18 amino acids. Germline CDR1 is MNHEY and CDR2 is SVGEGT. Unmatched junction bases numbered 14, after V lost 0 bases and J lost 6 bases.

This clonotype was observed a handful of times. V usage is TRBV9 and J usage is TRBJ2-5; unclear D gene. The CDR3 is 14 amino acids. Germline CDR1 is SGDLS and CDR2 is YYNGEE. Trimming shortened V by 0 bases and J by 4 bases, and 10 bases separated the two germline ends. The DNA of the CDR3 is TGTGCCAGCAGCGTAGCTACCCCGGGAGAGACCCAGTACTTC. Translated: CASSVATPGETQYF. Full variable domain (remainder filled in from reference TRBV9 and TRBJ2-5): DSGVTQTPKHLITATGQRVTLRCSPRSGDLSVYWYQQSLDQGLQFLIQYYNGEERAKGNILERFSAQQFPDLHSELNLSSLELGDSALYFCASSVATPGETQYFGPGTRLLVL.

In this sample, this clonotype turned up many times. The chain uses TRBV7-3 and TRBJ2-3; possible D gene TRBD2, 6 bases. The CDR3 has 17 amino acids. Germline assignment: CDR1 SGHTA and CDR2 FQGTGA. Trimming removed 2 bases at V and 0 bases at J, with 15 bases between. CDR3 sequence: CASSLGSAGPSTDTQYF. CDR3 sequence (DNA): TGTGCCAGCAGCTTAGGATCCGCGGGACCCAGCACAGATACGCAGTATTTT.

This clonotype was seen many times. V is TRBV5-6 and J is TRBJ2-3, with unresolved D. CDR3 length: 13 amino acids. The germline gives CDR1 SGHDT, CDR2 YYEEEE. The V gene lost 2 bases and the J gene lost 1 base, with 5 bases spanning the gap. Written as DNA, the CDR3 is TGTGCCAGCAGCTTTGTCGGCACAGATACGCAGTATTTT. This codes for CASSFVGTDTQYF.

This rearrangement joins TRBV20-1 to TRBJ2-1, with 7 nucleotides matching TRBD1. CDR3 length: 14 residues. Germline lookup yields CDR1 DFQATT and CDR2 SNEGSKA (reference sequence). Losses at the gene ends were 3 bases for V and 9 bases for J; bases not matched to a gene: 11. The CDR3 DNA is TGCAGTGCTAGGATTACAGGGGCGGTAGGTGAGCAGTTCTTC. Encoded protein: CSARITGAVGEQFF.

This clonotype was seen repeatedly, ten times or more. The rearrangement uses TRBV7-3 and TRBJ2-6; D unresolved. This CDR3 comprises 16 residues. Germline lookup yields CDR1 SGHTA and CDR2 FQGTGA. V was pared by 0 bases and J by 0 bases, with 6 bases between. In DNA form, the CDR3 reads TGTGCCAGCAGCTTAACGCAGTACTCTGGGGCCAACGTCCTGACTTTC. It encodes CASSLTQYSGANVLTF.

Details on this clonotype: Without the conserved terminal phenylalanine or tryptophan, this CDR3 likely stems from a read error. The CDR3 is CASRRGASEKLFI. CDR3 bases: TGTGCCAGCCGGAGGGGGGCAAGTGAAAAACTGTTTATT. V and J are TRBV7-9 and TRBJ1-4; TRBD1 might be the D (6 bases). The CDR3 spans 13 residues. Germline lookup yields CDR1 SEHNR and CDR2 FQNEAQ (reference sequence). Trimming took off 8 bases at V and 7 bases at J, with 14 bases between the two ends.

This clonotype was recorded many times. The chain combines TRBV5-1 with TRBJ1-6; 9 positions agree with TRBD1. CDR3 length equals 14 residues. CDR1 is SGHRS, CDR2 YFSETQ, per germline. With V trimmed by 0 bases and J by 10 bases, 2 bases remained unmatched. Here the CDR3 DNA reads TGCGCCAGCAGCTTGGACAGGGGGCACTCACCCCTCCACTTT. Translation gives CASSLDRGHSPLHF.

This clonotype was seen many times. This sequence joins TRBV18 and TRBJ2-1; TRBD1 matches at 7 bases. This CDR3 has 14 residues. Unmatched junction bases numbered 6, after V lost 6 bases and J lost 4 bases. The germline V gene has CDR1 KGHSH and CDR2 LQKENI. CDR3: CASSRTGFYNEQFF. CDR3 DNA sequence: TGTGCCAGCTCCCGGACAGGATTTTACAATGAGCAGTTCTTC.

This clonotype has a handful of counts. This rearrangement joins TRBV7-6 to TRBJ2-7; TRBD2 matches 10 bases. The J segment lost 6 bases and the V segment lost 5 bases, leaving 10 bases of the junction unmatched. The germline V gene has CDR1 SGHVS and CDR2 FNYEAQ. The CDR3 covers 15 residues. The CDR3 loop reads CASSDQREGLGEQYF. Written as DNA, the CDR3 is TGTGCCAGCAGCGACCAGCGGGAGGGCCTTGGCGAGCAGTACTTC. The complete variable domain, with remaining parts taken from reference TRBV7-6 and TRBJ2-7, reads GAGVSQSPRYKVTKRGQDVALRCDPISGHVSLYWYRQALGQGPEFLTYFNYEAQQDKSGLPNDRFSAERPEGSISTLTIQRTEQRDSAMYRCASSDQREGLGEQYFGPGTRLTVT.